What follows are 13 T cell receptor beta chains derived from one specimen sequenced in a study of T cell repertoires in cytomegalovirus infection. Using its own MiXCR run on the reads, TCRdb lists one record per CDR3 protein. The sample shows a few hundred thousand distinct CDR3 sequences, roughly 43% of them seen only once. These receptors' targets are unknown. The sequences come from cultured PBMCs, collected from culture after CMV antigen stimulation. The receptor source for this set is a human donor in good health (CMV status not recorded). Some clones in this sample may be carry-over from other donors' samples.

This clonotype was picked up a small number of times. This chain uses TRBV7-6 with TRBJ2-5; D possibly matches TRBD1 or TRBD2 (6 bases each). Trimming cost V 3 bases and J 4 bases, with 12 bases left between them. Germline assignment: CDR1 SGHVS and CDR2 FNYEAQ. The CDR3 length is 14 residues. The CDR3 coding sequence is TGTGCCAGCAGCTTCAGTACGGGGGCAGAGACCCAGTACTTC. It encodes CASSFSTGAETQYF.

The chain uses TRBV7-6 and TRBJ2-5; no clear D gene. This CDR3 has 12 amino acids. V was clipped by 1 base and J by 7 bases, with 7 bases between them. Germline CDR1 reads SGHVS; CDR2 reads FNYEAQ. The CDR3 DNA reads as TGTGCCAGCAGCTTAGTGTCCGGGACCCAGTACTTC. It is translated as CASSLVSGTQYF.

This clonotype has just a few counts. The CDR3 loop reads CASSLFPNTGELFF. In DNA form, the CDR3 reads TGTGCCAGCAGCTTATTCCCGAACACCGGGGAGCTGTTTTTT. The rearrangement joins TRBV7-2 to TRBJ2-2; D unclear. Germline V CDR1 and CDR2: SGHTA, FQGNSA. This CDR3 comprises 14 residues. The V end lost 2 bases, the J end lost 0 bases, and 4 bases lay between the germline ends.

CDR3 sequence (DNA): TGCAGTGCCCCGGGGACCTCAGCTGGCACAGATACGCAGTATTTT. This encodes CSAPGTSAGTDTQYF. This rearrangement joins TRBV20-1 to TRBJ2-3; D assignment may be TRBD1 or TRBD2 (5 bases each). Trimming stripped 6 bases from V and 1 base from J, with 17 bases between. CDR3 length: 15 amino acids. Germline V CDR1 and CDR2: DFQATT, SNEGSKA (reference sequence).

The sample holds a few counts of this clonotype. The chain uses TRBV6-6 and TRBJ2-2; D is undetermined. The CDR3 has 12 residues. Germline lookup yields CDR1 MNHNY and CDR2 SVGAGI (reference sequence). The CDR3 protein is CAHSRGGGELFF. DNA for the CDR3: TGTGCTCACTCCCGCGGCGGCGGGGAGCTGTTTTTT.

This clonotype was detected once. This chain joins TRBV7-6 and TRBJ2-6; D not resolved. Trimming left V 6 bases short and J 0 bases short, with 18 bases between. Per the germline V gene, CDR1 is SGHVS and CDR2 is FNYEAQ. The CDR3 extends over 18 amino acids. DNA for the CDR3: TGTGCCAGCAGTCGACACTTCCTGGGAAGCTCTGGGGCCAACGTCCTGACTTTC. Amino acids: CASSRHFLGSSGANVLTF.

The chain is built from TRBV7-2 and TRBJ2-3; D unclear. CDR1 and CDR2 from the germline V gene are SGHTA and FQGNSA. The CDR3 loop spans 16 amino acids. With 1 base removed from V and 0 bases from J, the gap between germline ends came to 11 bases. The CDR3 region has the DNA TGTGCCAGCAGCTTAGTAGGTACCTTTAGCACAGATACGCAGTATTTT. It encodes CASSLVGTFSTDTQYF.

This clonotype has ten or more counts. The CDR3 DNA is TGTGCCAGCAGCTTAGGCTCGGGGGGGGAGACCCAGTACTTC. Its protein product is CASSLGSGGETQYF. The chain carries TRBV7-2 and TRBJ2-5; 8 nucleotides agree with TRBD2. In germline, CDR1 is SGHTA, CDR2 FQGNSA. The junction had 3 bases not matched to a gene; V was cut back by 1 base and J by 5 bases. CDR3 length: 14 residues.

The chain couples TRBV7-2 to TRBJ1-5, with no clear D. Germline values: CDR1 SGHTA, CDR2 FQGNSA. With 2 bases removed from V and 2 bases from J, the gap between germline ends came to 10 bases. The length of the CDR3 is 15 residues. CDR3 sequence reads: CASSLFRDGNQPQHF. The CDR3 nucleotides are TGTGCCAGCAGCTTATTTCGGGATGGCAATCAGCCCCAGCATTTT. Based on the CDR3 plus reference TRBV7-2 and TRBJ1-5, the full variable domain is GAGVSQSPSNKVTEKGKDVELRCDPISGHTALYWYRQSLGQGLEFLIYFQGNSAPDKSGLPSDRFSAERTGGSVSTLTIQRTQQEDSAVYLCASSLFRDGNQPQHFGDGTRLSIL.

The chain is built from TRBV7-2 and TRBJ1-5; D gene unclear. This CDR3 spans 14 amino acids. CDR1 and CDR2 (germline): SGHTA, FQGNSA. V was clipped by 3 bases and J by 9 bases, with 15 bases between them. CDR3 region: CASSLRSGPSPQHF. CDR3 coding DNA: TGTGCCAGCAGCTTGAGGTCAGGCCCATCGCCCCAGCATTTT.

This chain connects TRBV11-2 to TRBJ1-1, with 7 bases that match TRBD1. The CDR3 covers 15 residues. J gave up 1 base and V 5 bases, and 7 bases lay outside the gene matches. Germline CDR1 reads SGHAT; CDR2 reads FQNNGV. The CDR3 nucleotides are TGTGCCAGCAGCGTATACAGGGGACAGAACACTGAAGCTTTCTTT. This sequence encodes CASSVYRGQNTEAFF.

V is TRBV7-2 and J is TRBJ2-7, with TRBD2 as a possible D gene (5 bases). Looked up from germline, CDR1 is SGHTA and CDR2 is FQGNSA. The CDR3 sequence is 18 residues long. Trimming removed 5 bases from V and 0 bases from J, with 23 bases in between. DNA for the CDR3: TGTGCCAGCAGCCTAACCTTTGGTGATCAGCGGAGCTCCTACGAGCAGTACTTC. It yields the protein CASSLTFGDQRSSYEQYF.

The V call is TRBV7-2, the J call TRBJ2-7; the match to TRBD2 covers 9 bases. This CDR3 is 15 amino acids long. J lost 1 base, V lost 6 bases, and 7 bases had no gene match. Germline V gene sequence: CDR1 SGHTA, CDR2 FQGNSA. The CDR3 region has the DNA TGTGCCAGCAGTTCTAGACTAGCGGTTTCCTACGAGCAGTACTTC. The encoded protein is CASSSRLAVSYEQYF.